This entry is about one T cell receptor (beta chain). Its antigen is unidentified. CDR1 and CDR2 (germline): SEHNR, FQNEAQ (reference sequence). Unmatched junction bases numbered 5, after V lost 6 bases and J lost 3 bases. This CDR3 is built from 15 residues. This specimen comes from a study of OX40 agonist ivuxolimab in advanced cancers. Libraries were prepared by immunoSEQ multiplex PCR; TCRdb keeps only in-frame clonotypes and omits some of them. The table shows roughly 48,000 clones, with 83% occurring only once. Overall study findings and caveats: Clones of CD4+ and CD8+ blood T cells grew by week 6 at doses of 0.1 to 3.0 mg/kg.

This clonotype was sampled from an adult with an advanced solid tumor such as melanoma, head and neck, liver or kidney cancer. The input for sequencing was CD4+ or CD8+ T cells sorted from blood, taken in a trial of the OX40 agonist ivuxolimab. The genes are TRBV7-9 and TRBJ2-3, with 11 bases identical to TRBD2. The CDR3 sequence: CASSISGGATDTQYF. CDR3 DNA: TGTGCCAGCAGTATTAGCGGGGGGGCGACAGATACGCAGTATTTT.